This note documents a single T cell receptor (beta chain) sequence. Seattle enrolled patients during active infection and tracked them longitudinally. The data were taken from a study of blood T cell repertoires in COVID-19. Study at large: The United States, Italy and Spain supplied acute and convalescent COVID-19 samples.

Per the germline V gene, CDR1 is MNHEY and CDR2 is SVGAGI. The CDR3 is 13 residues long. The V end was cut by 7 bases, the J end by 4 bases, with 14 bases between. Original analysis: Amplification from reference gene primers served as the basis for estimated nucleated cell counts. Method: immunoSEQ multiplex PCR; TCRdb's copy keeps in-frame clones and lacks some. V, J and clone size reflect that table, while D and trimming were determined from the DNA. In the table there are 200,000 to 300,000 clones, approximately 92% of which are singletons. This clonotype was obtained from a person aged 18 to 29 with COVID-19, enrolled during active disease. Material for sequencing was peripheral blood. The J gene is TRBJ2-7, the V gene TRBV6-5, with a tentative D call TRBD1 (6 bases). This CDR3 is CASTQGPEYEQYF. CDR3 sequence (DNA): TGTGCCAGCACACAGGGCCCAGAATACGAGCAGTACTTC.